The 18 T cell receptor beta chains below were found in one sample sequenced in a study of blood T cells in healthy people across ages. Primers used in a second PCR of about 7 to 11 cycles were a sample-barcoded 5' primer and a J-beta primer mix. TCRdb ran MiXCR on the 5' RACE reads and lists one entry per CDR3 protein. The sample holds about 1.8 million distinct CDR3 sequences, 49% seen once. The sequenced material came from blood. The receptors stem from a woman aged 40 to 50 in good health.

V gene TRBV9 combines with J gene TRBJ2-7; D uncertain. Germline V gene sequence: CDR1 SGDLS, CDR2 YYNGEE. This CDR3 contains 13 residues. V was cut by 0 bases and J by 7 bases, with 11 bases left in between. DNA for the CDR3: TGTGCCAGCAGCGTAGTCATAACTGCGGAGCAGTACTTC. It codes for CASSVVITAEQYF. The full variable domain, rest sourced from reference TRBV9 and TRBJ2-7, is DSGVTQTPKHLITATGQRVTLRCSPRSGDLSVYWYQQSLDQGLQFLIQYYNGEERAKGNILERFSAQQFPDLHSELNLSSLELGDSALYFCASSVVITAEQYFGPGTRLTVT.

This clonotype was recorded many times. The chain joins TRBV12-3 or TRBV12-4 to TRBJ2-5; maybe TRBD2 (5 bases). V lost 8 bases and J lost 1, with 14 bases in between. This CDR3 contains 14 residues. CDR3 protein: CASGGSGGQETQYF. CDR3 coding DNA: TGTGCCAGCGGTGGGAGCGGAGGCCAAGAGACCCAGTACTTC.

This rearrangement joins TRBV20-1 to TRBJ1-5, with TRBD1 identical over 8 bases. Germline V CDR1 and CDR2: DFQATT, SNEGSKA (reference sequence). Germline trimming cut 4 bases from V and 4 bases from J; bases unmatched to any gene: 9. The CDR3 covers 15 residues. The CDR3 region is CSAISRQGSNQPQHF. CDR3 DNA sequence: TGCAGTGCTATATCTCGACAGGGGAGTAATCAGCCCCAGCATTTT.

This clonotype was counted a few times. The rearrangement joins TRBV25-1 to TRBJ1-2, with 7 bases lining up with TRBD1. Germline lookup yields CDR1 MGHDK and CDR2 SYGVNS. V was pared by 8 bases and J by 3 bases, with 6 bases of the junction left unmatched. CDR3 length equals 13 residues. Here the CDR3 DNA reads TGTGCCAGCGGAGACAGGGTGGACTATGGCTACACCTTC. This sequence encodes CASGDRVDYGYTF.

The table lists this clonotype with a count of one. This chain links TRBV7-9 with TRBJ1-5; no clear D gene. Germline loops: CDR1 SEHNR, CDR2 FQNEAQ (reference sequence). The CDR3 loop spans 13 amino acids. With 2 bases removed from V and 9 bases from J, the gap between germline ends came to 11 bases. CDR3 in amino acids: CASSLNGVGPQHF. For the CDR3, the DNA is TGTGCCAGCAGCTTAAATGGTGTGGGGCCCCAGCATTTT.

This chain links TRBV5-1 with TRBJ2-7; the match to TRBD1 covers 7 bases. Germline trimming cut 0 bases from V and 4 bases from J; bases unmatched to any gene: 7. Germline CDR1 and CDR2: SGHRS and YFSETQ. This CDR3 has 15 amino acids. Here the CDR3 reads CASSLGTGSVYEQYF. In DNA, the CDR3 is TGCGCCAGCAGCTTGGGGACAGGTTCGGTATACGAGCAGTACTTC.

This clonotype has more than one count but fewer than ten. V is TRBV7-2 and J is TRBJ2-1; D could derive from TRBD1 or TRBD2 (5 bases each). Trimming removed 8 bases at V and 8 bases at J, with 31 bases between. CDR1 and CDR2 (germline): SGHTA, FQGNSA. CDR3 size: 18 residues. CDR3 loop: CASVSDRGTNLPGYEQFF. The CDR3 DNA reads TGTGCCAGCGTTTCCGACCGGGGCACCAACCTACCTGGCTATGAGCAGTTCTTC.

The chain carries TRBV7-9 and TRBJ2-7, with D perhaps matching TRBD1 (5 bases). The germline V and J ends were trimmed by 4 bases and 2 bases, with 12 bases remaining between them. CDR1 is SEHNR, CDR2 FQNEAQ, per germline (reference sequence). The CDR3 is 14 amino acids. CDR3 protein: CASSYQGRPYEQYF. As DNA, the CDR3 is TGTGCCAGCAGCTACCAGGGTCGGCCCTACGAGCAGTACTTC.

V and J are TRBV20-1 and TRBJ2-1; maybe TRBD2 (5 bases). Trimming cost V 4 bases and J 0 bases, with 13 bases left between them. The CDR3 has 15 amino acids. Germline loops: CDR1 DFQATT, CDR2 SNEGSKA (reference sequence). The CDR3 DNA follows: TGCAGTGCTACTGAGACGGGGAGCTCCTACAATGAGCAGTTCTTC. Its protein is CSATETGSSYNEQFF.

This clonotype has more than one count but fewer than ten. The J gene is TRBJ2-1, the V gene TRBV11-2, with 10 bases that match TRBD2. CDR3 length: 17 residues. The V gene end was trimmed by 3 bases and the J gene end by 7 bases; junction bases not matched to a gene: 12. The germline gives CDR1 SGHAT, CDR2 FQNNGV. CDR3 DNA: TGTGCCAGCAGCTTTACAACGGGAGCGGGGGGGCCAAATGAGCAGTTCTTC. Its protein product is CASSFTTGAGGPNEQFF.

The chain has TRBV6-1 and TRBJ2-7; unclear D gene. The CDR3 length is 10 residues. From germline, CDR1 is MNHNS and CDR2 SASEGT. Deletions cut 8 bases from V and 3 bases from J, with 5 bases between. The CDR3 is CASHHYEQYF. CDR3 DNA sequence: TGTGCCAGCCACCACTACGAGCAGTACTTC.

This clonotype has only a few counts. The chain combines TRBV5-5 with TRBJ2-3; 7 nucleotides align to TRBD1. CDR3 length equals 16 residues. Germline V lookup: CDR1 SGHKS, CDR2 YYEKEE (reference sequence). The junction had 10 bases not matched to a gene; V was cut back by 4 bases and J by 2 bases. The CDR3 sequence: CASSGTGTAFTDTQYF. CDR3 DNA sequence: TGTGCCAGCAGCGGGACCGGGACAGCGTTCACAGATACGCAGTATTTT.

Concerning this clonotype: Germline is not matched at one junction end, which may reflect a read error. The chain joins TRBV20-1 to TRBJ2-3; tentatively, D is TRBD2 (6 bases). The germline gives CDR1 DFQATT, CDR2 SNEGSKA (reference sequence). The CDR3 consists of 15 residues. The DNA of the CDR3 is TGCAGTGCTAGAGAACCCGGGACTTCCTTTGATACGCGGTATTTT. Translated, it gives CSAREPGTSFDTRYF.

The chain carries TRBV12-3 or TRBV12-4 and TRBJ2-5, with 8 bases that match TRBD2. Trimming cost V 6 bases and J 2 bases; bases outside gene matches: 8. The CDR3 length is 15 residues. The CDR3 nucleotides are TGTGCCAGCAGGGCCACTAGCGGTGTACAAGAGACCCAGTACTTC. As protein: CASRATSGVQETQYF.

This chain joins TRBV7-2 and TRBJ2-7; 8 bases are shared with TRBD1. Trimming removed 2 bases from V and 7 bases from J; junction bases left unmatched: 4. CDR3 size: 13 residues. Germline V lookup: CDR1 SGHTA, CDR2 FQGNSA. CDR3 residues: CASSLMTGVEQYF. The CDR3 DNA reads as TGTGCCAGCAGCTTAATGACAGGGGTAGAGCAGTACTTC. Together with reference TRBV7-2 and TRBJ2-7, the CDR3 gives the full variable domain: GAGVSQSPSNKVTEKGKDVELRCDPISGHTALYWYRQSLGQGLEFLIYFQGNSAPDKSGLPSDRFSAERTGGSVSTLTIQRTQQEDSAVYLCASSLMTGVEQYFGPGTRLTVT.

This clonotype was seen only a few times. The chain carries TRBV19 and TRBJ2-7; 9 bases map to TRBD1. This CDR3 spans 15 amino acids. Germline V gene data show CDR1 as LNHDA and CDR2 as SQIVND (reference sequence). The ends lost 4 bases at V and 1 base at J; junction bases unmatched: 5. In DNA, the CDR3 is TGTGCCAGTAGTACCCCCGGGACAGGGTCCTACGAGCAGTACTTC. Its protein is CASSTPGTGSYEQYF. The full variable domain, its missing parts supplied by reference TRBV19 and TRBJ2-7, is DGGITQSPKYLFRKEGQNVTLSCEQNLNHDAMYWYRQDPGQGLRLIYYSQIVNDFQKGDIAEGYSVSREKKESFPLTVTSAQKNPTAFYLCASSTPGTGSYEQYFGPGTRLTVT.

As to this clonotype: A much larger clone is a single base away; this may be a read error. The chain recombines TRBV6-5 with TRBJ2-5; D ambiguous. This CDR3 region has 12 residues. Looked up from germline, CDR1 is MNHEY and CDR2 is SVGAGI. V was trimmed by 4 bases and J by 2 bases, leaving 5 bases between them. CDR3 protein: CASSSKQETQYF. CDR3 DNA: TGTGCCAGCAGTTCCAAACAAGAGACCCAGTACTTC.

The chain uses TRBV3-1 and TRBJ2-7; no reliable D call. The CDR3 is made up of 14 amino acids. Germline-derived CDR1 and CDR2 are LGHDT and YNNKEL (reference sequence). Deletions cut 1 base from V and 6 bases from J, with 13 bases between. CDR3 region: CASSQGYGMREQYF. The CDR3 DNA follows: TGTGCCAGCAGCCAAGGGTATGGGATGCGCGAGCAGTACTTC.